This TCR beta chain was captured in a study of cytomegalovirus exposure and HLA in healthy donors. Germline V gene data show CDR1 as LNHNV and CDR2 as YYDKDF (reference sequence). The V end lost 5 bases, the J end lost 0 bases, and 23 bases lay between the germline ends. This CDR3 has 19 residues. PCR was performed using 60 Vbeta and 13 Jbeta primers. The protocol was immunoSEQ multiplex PCR, while the TCRdb copy is restricted to in-frame clones and leaves out a portion. The sample gives about 130,000 clones, around three quarters of which show up once; about 1.2% is in the top ten. The TCR sequence derives from a female donor in good health and CMV-seronegative. The sample taken for sequencing was PBMCs. The genes are TRBV15 and TRBJ1-5; D may be TRBD1 (5 bases). Here the CDR3 DNA reads TGTGCCACCAGCCTCGGGCGGGGGTCACCCCAATATAGCAATCAGCCCCAGCATTTT. Translation: CATSLGRGSPQYSNQPQHF.